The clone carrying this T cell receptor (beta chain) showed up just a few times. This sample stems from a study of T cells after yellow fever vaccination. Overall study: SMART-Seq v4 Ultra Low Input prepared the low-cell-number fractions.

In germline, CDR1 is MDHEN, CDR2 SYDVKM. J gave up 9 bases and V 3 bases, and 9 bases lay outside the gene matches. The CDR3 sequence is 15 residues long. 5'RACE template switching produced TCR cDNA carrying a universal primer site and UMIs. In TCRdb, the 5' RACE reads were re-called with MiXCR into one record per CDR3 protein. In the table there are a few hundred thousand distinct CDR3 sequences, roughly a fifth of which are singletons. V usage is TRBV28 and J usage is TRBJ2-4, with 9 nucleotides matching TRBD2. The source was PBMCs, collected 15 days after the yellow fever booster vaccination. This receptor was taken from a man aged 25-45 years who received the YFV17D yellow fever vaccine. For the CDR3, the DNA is TGTGCCAGCAGTTTGGGCGGGAGGGCCACTTTCATTCAGTACTTC. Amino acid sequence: CASSLGGRATFIQYF.